The clone carrying this TCR beta chain was observed a few times. TCR beta CDR3 region amplification was performed from RNA transcripts. With the HTBI primer set, the TCR CDR3 went through a first round of RT-PCR. TCRdb analysed the multiplex PCR reads with MiXCR anew, one entry per CDR3 protein. Of about 420,000 distinct CDR3 sequences in the sample, around 13% are singletons; the top ten hold about 5%. In germline, CDR1 is SGHRS, CDR2 YFSETQ. The CDR3 runs to 17 residues. Germline trimming cut 3 bases from V and 2 bases from J; bases unmatched to any gene: 11. The data originate from a study of T cells in Graves' hyperthyroidism and ophthalmopathy.

V and J are TRBV5-1 and TRBJ2-1; 7 bases are shared with TRBD1. This receptor was obtained from a woman under 30 with Graves' hyperthyroidism. The material sequenced was blood. CDR3 nucleotides: TGCGCCAGCAGCTGGAATACAGGGGCCAGGACCTACAATGAGCAGTTCTTC. The encoded protein is CASSWNTGARTYNEQFF.